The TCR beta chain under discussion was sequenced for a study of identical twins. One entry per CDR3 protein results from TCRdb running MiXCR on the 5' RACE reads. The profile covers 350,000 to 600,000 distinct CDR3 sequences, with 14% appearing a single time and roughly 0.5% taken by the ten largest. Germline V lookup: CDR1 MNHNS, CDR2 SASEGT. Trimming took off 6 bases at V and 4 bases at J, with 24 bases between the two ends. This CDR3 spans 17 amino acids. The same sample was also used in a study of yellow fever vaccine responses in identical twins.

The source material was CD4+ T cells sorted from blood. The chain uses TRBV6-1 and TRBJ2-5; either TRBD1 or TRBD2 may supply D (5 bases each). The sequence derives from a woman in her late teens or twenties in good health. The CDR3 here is CASRPGPGFEGLETQYF. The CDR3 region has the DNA TGTGCCAGCAGGCCAGGTCCGGGTTTTGAGGGGTTAGAGACCCAGTACTTC.